This TCR beta chain is from a study of cytomegalovirus exposure and HLA in healthy donors. Overall study context: One earlier analysis, a look at 180 million or so T cells, found some 120 million unique TCR beta sequences.

All donors participated as healthy donors of bone marrow. Researchers ran the PCR with 60 Vbeta and 13 Jbeta primers. The table came from immunoSEQ multiplex PCR; TCRdb's copy has only in-frame clones and leaves some out. The data contain roughly 180,000 clones, over 60% of them singletons. Trimming removed 3 bases from V and 1 base from J, with 10 bases in between. Per the germline V gene, CDR1 is SQVTM and CDR2 is ANQGSEA. The CDR3 spans 14 residues. This sequence was found in a man aged 18 to 30 in good health and CMV-seronegative. V and J are TRBV29-1 and TRBJ2-1; perhaps TRBD1 as D (6 bases). Sequencing was performed on PBMCs. CDR3 bases: TGCAGCGTTGACGACAGGCTATCCTACAATGAGCAGTTCTTC. This gives the protein CSVDDRLSYNEQFF.